This entry lists 19 T cell receptor beta chains sequenced from one sample in a study of monozygotic twins with inflammatory bowel disease. TCRdb reanalyzed the 5' RACE reads and collapses them to one entry per CDR3 protein, without DNA. This sample's clone table lists 200,000 to 250,000 distinct CDR3 sequences. What was sequenced was blood. The source is a human donor with ulcerative colitis or Crohn's disease, or a healthy co-twin of an affected twin (not recorded which).

The chain links TRBV13 to TRBJ2-7. The CDR3 is 14 residues long. Germline loops: CDR1 PRHDT, CDR2 FYEKMQ (reference sequence). Here the CDR3 reads CASSLLAISYEQYF. The whole variable domain, filled in from reference TRBV13 and TRBJ2-7, reads AAGVIQSPRHLIKEKRETATLKCYPIPRHDTVYWYQQGPGQDPQFLISFYEKMQSDKGSIPDRFSAQQFSDYHSELNMSSLELGDSALYFCASSLLAISYEQYFGPGTRLTVT.

This chain uses TRBV3-1 with TRBJ2-7; without DNA, the TCRdb call of TRBD1 cannot be checked. This CDR3 is built from 18 residues. CDR1 and CDR2 (germline): LGHDT, YNNKEL (reference sequence). CDR3: CASSQDLPGGASSYEQYF.

The V and J genes are TRBV6-5 and TRBJ1-1; the D call from TCRdb, TRBD1, cannot be confirmed without DNA. Germline values: CDR1 MNHEY, CDR2 SVGAGI. The CDR3 is made up of 17 amino acids. The CDR3: CASSYSGNPSGKTEAFF.

The chain employs TRBV7-2 and TRBJ2-3. Germline CDR1 SGHTA, CDR2 FQGNSA. The CDR3 extends over 12 amino acids. This CDR3 is CASSLAEDTQYF.

The rearrangement links TRBV5-1 to TRBJ1-1; TCRdb selects TRBD1, and the lack of DNA leaves this call unchecked. The germline gives CDR1 SGHRS, CDR2 YFSETQ. This CDR3 comprises 15 residues. This CDR3 is CASSLGGQGPTEAFF.

The V and J genes are TRBV5-1 and TRBJ1-4; the D call of TRBD1 rests on TCRdb alone, since no DNA is present to check it. Germline V lookup: CDR1 SGHRS, CDR2 YFSETQ. The CDR3 contains 17 residues. This chain's CDR3 is CASSRGQGISTNEKLFF.

The V gene is TRBV14, the J gene TRBJ1-3; TCRdb lists TRBD1, though no DNA is available to test this call. There are 19 residues in the CDR3. Germline V gene lookup returns CDR1 SGHDN and CDR2 FVKESK. CDR3 in amino acids: CASSQGWTGRGISGNTIYF.

The rearrangement links TRBV4-2 to TRBJ1-6; TCRdb outputs TRBD1, but without DNA this stays unchecked. Germline V gene lookup returns CDR1 LGHNA and CDR2 YNFKEQ. This CDR3 has 15 amino acids. This CDR3 is CASSQATGPNSPLHF.

The V call is TRBV5-1, the J call TRBJ1-1; no DNA is available, so the TRBD1 call from TCRdb remains unchecked. The CDR3 is 17 amino acids. CDR1 and CDR2 (germline): SGHRS, YFSETQ. CDR3: CASSLESAGRTRTEAFF.

The genes are TRBV5-1 and TRBJ2-1; TCRdb reports TRBD1, a call that lacks DNA to check it against. Germline V gene data show CDR1 as SGHRS and CDR2 as YFSETQ. The CDR3 has 13 residues. Here the CDR3 reads CASSRSRGGEQFF.

The chain carries TRBV9 and TRBJ1-5. The germline CDR1 and CDR2 sequences are SGDLS and YYNGEE. This CDR3 spans 13 amino acids. CDR3 in amino acids: CASSAHTNQPQHF.

The rearrangement uses TRBV5-1 and TRBJ1-2. Germline CDR1 is SGHRS and CDR2 is YFSETQ. The CDR3 sequence is 13 residues long. This chain's CDR3 is CASSLERFYGYTF.

V usage is TRBV3-1 and J usage is TRBJ2-2; the TCRdb D gene call, TRBD1, has no DNA to confirm it. This CDR3 region has 15 residues. Germline CDR1 and CDR2: LGHDT and YNNKEL (reference sequence). The CDR3 is CASSQDRGLTGELFF.

This sequence joins TRBV20-1 and TRBJ2-3. Looked up from germline, CDR1 is DFQATT and CDR2 is SNEGSKA (reference sequence). The CDR3 contains 16 residues. CDR3 region: CSARDLRVASTDTQYF.

This chain links TRBV19 with TRBJ1-5; the D call of TRBD1 rests on TCRdb alone, since no DNA is present to check it. Germline values: CDR1 LNHDA, CDR2 SQIVND (reference sequence). The CDR3 covers 13 residues. This chain's CDR3 is CASSDGIRQPQHF.

The J gene is TRBJ2-3, the V gene TRBV27; TCRdb lists TRBD1, though no DNA is available to test this call. CDR1 and CDR2 (germline): MNHEY, SMNVEV (reference sequence). The CDR3 runs to 12 residues. CDR3 residues: CASSPGVTSFHF.

The chain is built from TRBV6-1 and TRBJ1-3; TCRdb lists TRBD1, though no DNA is available to test this call. Germline-derived CDR1 and CDR2 are MNHNS and SASEGT. The CDR3 spans 16 residues. CDR3 protein: CASSEVPPVRGNTIYF.

The chain combines TRBV20-1 with TRBJ2-7; TCRdb outputs TRBD1, but without DNA this stays unchecked. Looked up from germline, CDR1 is DFQATT and CDR2 is SNEGSKA (reference sequence). This CDR3 comprises 14 residues. The CDR3 sequence is CSAQGQGMVYEQYF.

V usage is TRBV5-1 and J usage is TRBJ2-7; TCRdb selects TRBD1, and the lack of DNA leaves this call unchecked. Germline V gene sequence: CDR1 SGHRS, CDR2 YFSETQ. The CDR3 runs 16 residues. CDR3 loop: CASSLGTDSYSYEQYF. Combining the CDR3 with reference TRBV5-1 and TRBJ2-7 gives the whole variable domain KAGVTQTPRYLIKTRGQQVTLSCSPISGHRSVSWYQQTPGQGLQFLFEYFSETQRNKGNFPGRFSGRQFSNSRSEMNVSTLELGDSALYLCASSLGTDSYSYEQYFGPGTRLTVT.